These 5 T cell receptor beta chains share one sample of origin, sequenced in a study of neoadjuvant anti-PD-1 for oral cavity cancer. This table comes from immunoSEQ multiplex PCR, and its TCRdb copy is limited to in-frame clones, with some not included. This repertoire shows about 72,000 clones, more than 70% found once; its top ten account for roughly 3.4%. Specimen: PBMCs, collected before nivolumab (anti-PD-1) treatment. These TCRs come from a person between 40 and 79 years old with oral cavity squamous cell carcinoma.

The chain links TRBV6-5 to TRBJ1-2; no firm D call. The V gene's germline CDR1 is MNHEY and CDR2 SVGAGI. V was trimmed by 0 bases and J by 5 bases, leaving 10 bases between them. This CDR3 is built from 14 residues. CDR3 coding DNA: TGTGCCAGCAGTTACTCGAGCAGAGGATATGGCTACACCTTC. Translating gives CASSYSSRGYGYTF.

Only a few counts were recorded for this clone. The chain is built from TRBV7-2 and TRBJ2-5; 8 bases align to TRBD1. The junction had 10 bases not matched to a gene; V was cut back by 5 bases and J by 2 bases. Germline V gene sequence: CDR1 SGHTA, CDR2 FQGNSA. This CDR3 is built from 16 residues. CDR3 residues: CASSKRTGWEQETQYF. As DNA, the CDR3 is TGTGCCAGCAGCAAACGGACAGGGTGGGAACAAGAGACCCAGTACTTC.

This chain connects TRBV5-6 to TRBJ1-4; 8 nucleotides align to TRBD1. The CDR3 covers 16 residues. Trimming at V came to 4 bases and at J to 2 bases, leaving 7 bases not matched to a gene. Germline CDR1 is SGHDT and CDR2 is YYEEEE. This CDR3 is CASSIQGAGTNEKLFF. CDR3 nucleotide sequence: TGTGCCAGCAGCATCCAGGGGGCCGGGACTAATGAAAAACTGTTTTTT.

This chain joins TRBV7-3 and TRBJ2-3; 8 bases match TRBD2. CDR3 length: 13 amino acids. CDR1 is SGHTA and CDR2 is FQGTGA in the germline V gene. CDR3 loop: CASGSGRTDTQYF. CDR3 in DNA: TGTGCAAGCGGGAGTGGAAGAACAGATACGCAGTATTTT.

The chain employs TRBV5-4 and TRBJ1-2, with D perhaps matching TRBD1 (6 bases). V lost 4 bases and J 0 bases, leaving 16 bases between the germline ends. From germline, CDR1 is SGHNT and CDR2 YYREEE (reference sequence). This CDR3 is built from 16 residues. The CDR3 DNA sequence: TGTGCCAGCAGCCCCTACACGACAGGTGCTAACTATGGCTACACCTTC. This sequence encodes CASSPYTTGANYGYTF.